This T cell receptor beta chain was documented in a study of shared clonotypes between healthy human individuals. Whole-study context: There were three CD4 naive, three CD4 memory, two CD8 naive and one CD8 memory plates per donor. Overall study findings and caveats: The authors expected sequencing depth to affect clonotype sharing among donors.

This CDR3 comprises 17 residues. Per the germline V gene, CDR1 is SGHNT and CDR2 is YYREEE (reference sequence). J lost 4 bases, V lost 4 bases, and 8 bases had no gene match. Using immunoSEQ multiplex PCR, the repertoire was profiled, and TCRdb retains in-frame clones only, with some absent. The table lists about 2 million clones, roughly 95% of them singletons. On this clone: The antigen is unknown.

CD45RO-negative cells were positively selected for CCR7, leaving out terminally differentiated effector memory CD45RA+ cells. Sequencing was carried out using naive CD8+ T cells sorted from blood. The sequence was collected from a young man in good health. V is TRBV5-4 and J is TRBJ2-2, with 12 bases that match TRBD2. In nucleotides, the CDR3 is TGTGCCAGCAGCGCCTACCTAGCGGGAGGGCGCACCGGGGAGCTGTTTTTT. As protein: CASSAYLAGGRTGELFF. Drawing the rest from reference TRBV5-4 and TRBJ2-2, the complete variable domain is ETGVTQSPTHLIKTRGQQVTLRCSSQSGHNTVSWYQQALGQGPQFIFQYYREEENGRGNFPPRFSGLQFPNYSSELNVNALELDDSALYLCASSAYLAGGRTGELFFGEGSRLTVL.